This TCR beta chain came from a study of cytomegalovirus exposure and HLA in healthy donors. Produced via immunoSEQ multiplex PCR; TCRdb's table is partial and in-frame only. The sample lists 80,000 to 100,000 clones, less than 90% occurring once. The CDR3 is 12 residues long. J gave up 8 bases and V 3 bases, and 2 bases lay outside the gene matches. The V gene's germline CDR1 is LNHDA and CDR2 SQIVND (reference sequence). The genes are TRBV19 and TRBJ1-1; 8 positions agree with TRBD1. This TCR came from a man between 18 and 35 years old in good health and CMV-seropositive. Material: PBMCs. For the CDR3, the DNA is TGTGCCAGTAGTATCGACAGGGGCGAAGCTTTCTTT. Residues: CASSIDRGEAFF.